One and the same sample provided the 31 T cell receptor beta chains below, sequenced in a study of OX40 agonist ivuxolimab in advanced cancers. Libraries were constructed by the immunoSEQ multiplex PCR assay. The source is immuneACCESS, and TCRdb retained only in-frame sequences with V and J called. Part of the clones is not carried over; for the studies checked, unresolved V genes explain less than half of this, and the remainder is unexplained. This sample holds more than 60,000 clones; 85% to 90% were observed only once. The leading ten clones occupy 1% to 1.5% of the sample. The material was CD4+ or CD8+ T cells sorted from blood, obtained in a trial of the OX40 agonist ivuxolimab. These receptors all come from an adult with an advanced solid tumor such as melanoma, head and neck, liver or kidney cancer.

CDR3 residues: CASSQQRLAKNTEAFF. In DNA, the CDR3 is TGTGCCAGCAGCCAACAGCGGCTGGCCAAGAACACTGAAGCTTTCTTT. The V and J genes are TRBV14 and TRBJ1-1, with D hard to call. Germline V gives CDR1 SGHDN, CDR2 FVKESK. The CDR3 covers 16 residues. Trimming shortened V by 2 bases and J by 1 base, and 14 bases separated the two germline ends.

The chain recombines TRBV10-3 with TRBJ1-4, with 8 bases aligning to TRBD1. Unmatched junction bases numbered 7, after V lost 5 bases and J lost 8 bases. The CDR3 totals 14 residues. The germline V gene has CDR1 ENHRY and CDR2 SYGVKD. CDR3 amino acids: CAISFGQGREKLFF. Written as DNA, the CDR3 is TGTGCCATCAGTTTCGGACAGGGCCGCGAAAAACTGTTTTTT.

This chain joins TRBV2 and TRBJ2-5; 7 nucleotides match TRBD1. This CDR3 spans 14 amino acids. V dropped 5 bases and J dropped 3; count of bases not matched to a gene: 6. CDR1 is SNHLY and CDR2 is FYNNEI in the germline V gene. The chain's CDR3 is CASSSHGTEETQYF. The CDR3, as DNA: TGTGCCAGCAGTTCACATGGGACAGAAGAGACCCAGTACTTC.

The chain joins TRBV9 to TRBJ1-2; no reliable D call. The CDR3 is 14 amino acids. V was cut by 0 bases and J by 0 bases, with 6 bases left in between. CDR1 is SGDLS and CDR2 is YYNGEE in the germline V gene. DNA of the CDR3: TGTGCCAGCAGCGTAGGTGGAGCTAACTATGGCTACACCTTC. Residues: CASSVGGANYGYTF.

V gene TRBV18 combines with J gene TRBJ1-3; D uncertain. With 3 bases removed from V and 0 bases from J, the gap between germline ends came to 15 bases. CDR1 and CDR2 (germline): KGHSH, LQKENI. The CDR3 contains 17 residues. CDR3 loop: CASSPREGQRSGNTIYF. DNA for the CDR3: TGTGCCAGCTCACCTCGGGAGGGTCAACGCTCTGGAAACACCATATATTTT.

The CDR3 region is CASSKSRGGVRSPLHF. The CDR3 DNA reads as TGTGCCAGCAGTAAATCACGGGGGGGGGTACGTTCACCCCTCCACTTT. This chain uses TRBV27 with TRBJ1-6, with D maybe TRBD1 (5 bases). This CDR3 region has 16 residues. Germline values: CDR1 MNHEY, CDR2 SMNVEV (reference sequence). V was pared by 5 bases and J by 9 bases, with 20 bases between.

CDR3: CASSPATGGIQPQHF. DNA of the CDR3: TGTGCCAGCTCACCAGCGACAGGGGGCATTCAGCCCCAGCATTTT. This chain connects TRBV18 to TRBJ1-5, with 10 bases matching TRBD1. J was trimmed by 6 bases and V by 2 bases; bases with no gene match: 4. The CDR3 extends over 15 amino acids. Germline-derived CDR1 and CDR2 are KGHSH and LQKENI.

This chain joins TRBV7-2 and TRBJ1-2; a weak D match, TRBD1 (5 bases). This CDR3 is 13 amino acids long. CDR1 and CDR2 (germline): SGHTA, FQGNSA. Trimming removed 4 bases at V and 10 bases at J, with 16 bases between. CDR3 sequence: CASSSGTASIYTF. DNA of the CDR3: TGTGCCAGCAGCTCTGGGACCGCATCTATCTACACCTTC.

J is TRBJ1-4 and V is TRBV7-8; 7 nucleotides match TRBD1. The CDR3 is 19 amino acids. Germline lookup yields CDR1 SGHVS and CDR2 FQNEAQ. Trimming cost V 0 bases and J 1 base; bases outside gene matches: 11. CDR3 coding DNA: TGTGCCAGCAGCTTAGCAAGACAGGGCGGGAAGGGAACTAATGAAAAACTGTTTTTT. It is translated as CASSLARQGGKGTNEKLFF.

The V gene is TRBV19, the J gene TRBJ1-1; D not resolved. Germline values: CDR1 LNHDA, CDR2 SQIVND (reference sequence). The CDR3 extends over 15 amino acids. Trimming left V 7 bases short and J 0 bases short, with 15 bases between. CDR3 DNA: TGTGCCAGTACTCACGGGAGTTACATGAACACTGAAGCTTTCTTT. Protein product: CASTHGSYMNTEAFF.

The V gene is TRBV2, the J gene TRBJ1-2; D may be TRBD1 (6 bases). Trimming took 7 bases from V and 2 from J, leaving 17 bases between them. This CDR3 has 15 amino acids. Germline V lookup: CDR1 SNHLY, CDR2 FYNNEI. This CDR3 reads CASKTWDIRNYGYTF. Written as DNA, the CDR3 is TGTGCCAGCAAAACGTGGGACATTAGGAACTATGGCTACACCTTC.

V and J are TRBV2 and TRBJ2-2; possible D gene TRBD2, 5 bases. This CDR3 spans 13 amino acids. Germline lookup yields CDR1 SNHLY and CDR2 FYNNEI. The V end lost 7 bases, the J end lost 6 bases, and 12 bases lay between the germline ends. CDR3 loop: CASKRERAGELFF. CDR3 bases: TGTGCCAGCAAGAGGGAAAGGGCCGGGGAGCTGTTTTTT.

V and J are TRBV11-2 and TRBJ2-7; D is perhaps TRBD1 or TRBD2 (6 bases each). Trimming shortened V by 2 bases and J by 4 bases, and 18 bases separated the two germline ends. The germline gives CDR1 SGHAT, CDR2 FQNNGV. The CDR3 has 16 amino acids. In DNA form, the CDR3 reads TGTGCCAGCAGCTTACTTTCTCGGGGGCGCGGATACGAGCAGTACTTC. Its translation is CASSLLSRGRGYEQYF.

The gene calls are TRBV5-5 and TRBJ1-2, with a weak D call TRBD1 (5 bases). This CDR3 is built from 15 residues. Germline V gene data show CDR1 as SGHKS and CDR2 as YYEKEE (reference sequence). With 0 bases removed from V and 0 bases from J, the gap between germline ends came to 9 bases. CDR3 DNA sequence: TGTGCCAGCAGCTTGGCCAAGGGGACTAACTATGGCTACACCTTC. This translates into CASSLAKGTNYGYTF.

The V gene is TRBV4-1, the J gene TRBJ2-4; no reliable D call. Per germline, CDR1 MGHRA and CDR2 YSYEKL. Deletions cut 0 bases from V and 8 bases from J, with 14 bases between. This CDR3 has 15 residues. The CDR3 coding sequence is TGCGCCAGCAGCCAAGATTTGGCGCGTGGCGACATTCAGTACTTC. The encoded protein is CASSQDLARGDIQYF.

The chain couples TRBV28 to TRBJ1-5; D uncertain. CDR1 and CDR2 from the germline V gene are MDHEN and SYDVKM. Trimming pared 5 bases from V and 4 bases from J, leaving 9 bases between. This CDR3 has 13 residues. The CDR3 region has the DNA TGTGCCAGCAGTGTATCAGTGAATCAGCCCCAGCATTTT. Translated: CASSVSVNQPQHF.

The chain carries TRBV2 and TRBJ1-3, with 10 positions matching TRBD1. The CDR3 covers 16 residues. After removal of 7 bases from V and 2 bases from J, the junction contained 8 bases not matched to a gene. Germline lookup yields CDR1 SNHLY and CDR2 FYNNEI. DNA of the CDR3: TGTGCCAGCAACAGACGACAGGGGGCGGCTGGAAACACCATATATTTT. Translated: CASNRRQGAAGNTIYF.

This chain links TRBV6-1 with TRBJ2-1; D tentatively reads TRBD1 or TRBD2 (6 bases each). The CDR3 totals 15 residues. The germline gives CDR1 MNHNS, CDR2 SASEGT. V was cut by 7 bases and J by 10 bases, with 23 bases left in between. The CDR3 sequence: CASTRSRGGPWEQFF. The CDR3 DNA is TGTGCCAGCACCCGGTCCCGAGGGGGGCCCTGGGAGCAGTTCTTC.

The chain recombines TRBV18 with TRBJ2-5; D may be TRBD2 (6 bases). CDR3 length equals 14 residues. CDR1 is KGHSH, CDR2 LQKENI, per germline. The V gene lost 3 bases and the J gene lost 5 bases, with 13 bases spanning the gap. The CDR3 loop reads CASSPPAGLETQYF. The CDR3 region has the DNA TGTGCCAGCTCACCCCCTGCGGGGCTGGAGACCCAGTACTTC.

The chain carries TRBV7-2 and TRBJ1-2, with D perhaps TRBD1 (5 bases). V was pared by 4 bases and J by 4 bases, with 7 bases between. There are 12 residues in the CDR3. Germline V gene data show CDR1 as SGHTA and CDR2 as FQGNSA. The CDR3 DNA sequence: TGTGCCAGCAGCTCCGGGGCCTATGGCTACACCTTC. Translating gives CASSSGAYGYTF. Full variable domain (remainder filled in from reference TRBV7-2 and TRBJ1-2): GAGVSQSPSNKVTEKGKDVELRCDPISGHTALYWYRQSLGQGLEFLIYFQGNSAPDKSGLPSDRFSAERTGGSVSTLTIQRTQQEDSAVYLCASSSGAYGYTFGSGTRLTVV.

V usage is TRBV7-9 and J usage is TRBJ1-3; weak D call: TRBD1 (6 bases). V was shortened by 3 bases and J by 1 base, with 10 bases between the two germline ends. Germline CDR1 reads SEHNR; CDR2 reads FQNEAQ (reference sequence). This CDR3 is built from 15 residues. The CDR3 spells CASSFYRASGNTIYF. The CDR3 coding sequence is TGTGCCAGCAGCTTTTACAGGGCTTCTGGAAACACCATATATTTT.

This chain links TRBV9 with TRBJ1-3, with D maybe TRBD1 (5 bases). The length of the CDR3 is 14 residues. Per the germline V gene, CDR1 is SGDLS and CDR2 is YYNGEE. V was cut by 3 bases and J by 2 bases, with 9 bases left in between. This chain's CDR3 is CASSGPGPGNTIYF. The CDR3 nucleotides read TGTGCCAGCAGCGGGCCGGGGCCTGGAAACACCATATATTTT.

This clone appeared once. The chain is built from TRBV6-5 and TRBJ2-5; D perhaps matches TRBD1 (5 bases). The CDR3 consists of 14 residues. The V end lost 0 bases, the J end lost 2 bases, and 7 bases lay between the germline ends. CDR1 and CDR2 (germline): MNHEY, SVGAGI. CDR3 protein: CASSYSRQQETQYF. Written as DNA, the CDR3 is TGTGCCAGCAGTTACTCACGACAGCAAGAGACCCAGTACTTC.

This clone appeared a single time. V and J are TRBV29-1 and TRBJ1-2; 9 bases are a match to TRBD1. V lost 4 bases to trimming and J lost 7 bases; unmatched junction nucleotides: 13. The CDR3 has 15 residues. Germline V lookup: CDR1 SQVTM, CDR2 ANQGSEA. The CDR3 sequence: CSVAAPGQGGSGYTF. CDR3 DNA sequence: TGCAGCGTTGCCGCCCCGGGACAGGGAGGCTCTGGCTACACCTTC.

The CDR3, as DNA: TGTGCCAGCAGCTTAGTCGGGGGGCGTATCGCCGGGGAGCTGTTTTTT. Protein sequence: CASSLVGGRIAGELFF. The chain employs TRBV7-2 and TRBJ2-2; possible D gene TRBD2, 7 bases. Germline V gene lookup returns CDR1 SGHTA and CDR2 FQGNSA. The V end was cut by 1 base, the J end by 6 bases, with 15 bases between. This CDR3 region has 16 residues. Drawing the rest from reference TRBV7-2 and TRBJ2-2, the complete variable domain is GAGVSQSPSNKVTEKGKDVELRCDPISGHTALYWYRQSLGQGLEFLIYFQGNSAPDKSGLPSDRFSAERTGGSVSTLTIQRTQQEDSAVYLCASSLVGGRIAGELFFGEGSRLTVL.

V gene TRBV2 combines with J gene TRBJ1-5; maybe TRBD1 (5 bases). CDR3 size: 15 residues. V was shortened by 1 base and J by 6 bases, with 13 bases between the two germline ends. Germline CDR1 is SNHLY and CDR2 is FYNNEI. This chain's CDR3 is CASSEEVWGVQPQHF. The CDR3 bases are TGTGCCAGCAGTGAAGAGGTTTGGGGGGTTCAGCCCCAGCATTTT.

This chain links TRBV11-1 with TRBJ1-6; D remains unclear. The length of the CDR3 is 12 residues. The germline CDR1 and CDR2 sequences are SGHAT and FQDESV (reference sequence). V lost 6 bases to trimming and J lost 10 bases, with 10 bases between them. The CDR3 spells CASSLAGSPLHF. CDR3 DNA sequence: TGTGCCAGCAGTTTGGCCGGGTCACCCCTCCACTTT.

The chain recombines TRBV19 with TRBJ1-6; tentative D call: TRBD1 (6 bases). The V gene lost 10 bases and the J gene lost 1 base, with 8 bases spanning the gap. The germline gives CDR1 LNHDA, CDR2 SQIVND (reference sequence). This CDR3 contains 13 residues. CDR3 sequence: CATTGSYNSPLHF. CDR3 DNA: TGTGCCACCACAGGGTCCTATAATTCACCCCTCCACTTT. Full variable domain (rest looked up from reference TRBV19 and TRBJ1-6): DGGITQSPKYLFRKEGQNVTLSCEQNLNHDAMYWYRQDPGQGLRLIYYSQIVNDFQKGDIAEGYSVSREKKESFPLTVTSAQKNPTAFYLCATTGSYNSPLHFGNGTRLTVT.

This clone was picked up one time. The chain is built from TRBV29-1 and TRBJ2-3, with 9 bases lining up with TRBD1. There are 14 residues in the CDR3. Germline V gene sequence: CDR1 SQVTM, CDR2 ANQGSEA. The CDR3 region is CIVLGQGNTDTQYF. As DNA, the CDR3 is TGCATAGTTCTAGGACAGGGGAACACAGATACGCAGTATTTT.

The chain joins TRBV9 to TRBJ1-4; possible D gene TRBD1, 5 bases. The germline V and J ends were trimmed by 0 bases and 0 bases, with 12 bases remaining between them. The CDR3 has 17 residues. Germline CDR1 SGDLS, CDR2 YYNGEE. CDR3 sequence: CASSVGGRGATNEKLFF. CDR3 DNA: TGTGCCAGCAGCGTAGGGGGGAGAGGGGCAACTAATGAAAAACTGTTTTTT. Full variable domain (rest looked up from reference TRBV9 and TRBJ1-4): DSGVTQTPKHLITATGQRVTLRCSPRSGDLSVYWYQQSLDQGLQFLIQYYNGEERAKGNILERFSAQQFPDLHSELNLSSLELGDSALYFCASSVGGRGATNEKLFFGSGTQLSVL.

The CDR3: CASSAQGGGRSYEQYF. DNA of the CDR3: TGTGCCAGCAGCGCCCAAGGGGGGGGGCGCTCCTACGAGCAGTACTTC. This rearrangement joins TRBV7-2 to TRBJ2-7; a weak D match, TRBD2 (7 bases). The germline V gene encodes CDR1 SGHTA and CDR2 FQGNSA. Trimming took off 5 bases at V and 0 bases at J, with 17 bases between the two ends. The CDR3 covers 16 residues.